Below, 24 T cell receptor beta chains from the same sample are listed, as sequenced in a study of T-cell memory formation after mild COVID-19. TCRdb called the 5' RACE reads again in MiXCR, with one record for every CDR3 protein. The table includes around 300,000 distinct CDR3 sequences, about 13% detected once. Material for sequencing was PBMCs or a T cell subset sorted from them (not recorded which). Every receptor here comes from a man between 18 and 29 years old who had mild COVID-19 (a few samples of this study predate the infection). Cell type and time point are not known.

The CDR3 coding sequence is TGTGCCAGCAGTGACGGGGCAGAAACAGATACGCAGTATTTT. Protein sequence: CASSDGAETDTQYF. The chain combines TRBV2 with TRBJ2-3; D might be TRBD1 or TRBD2, each matching 5 bases. The CDR3 is 14 amino acids. Germline CDR1 and CDR2: SNHLY and FYNNEI. V shed 3 bases and J shed 3 bases, with 10 bases lying between them. Looking up the rest from reference TRBV2 and TRBJ2-3 gives the full variable domain: EPEVTQTPSHQVTQMGQEVILRCVPISNHLYFYWYRQILGQKVEFLVSFYNNEISEKSEIFDDQFSVERPDGSNFTLKIRSTKLEDSAMYFCASSDGAETDTQYFGPGTRLTVL.

This clonotype came up a few times. The chain employs TRBV10-3 and TRBJ2-7; TRBD1 might be the D (6 bases). Germline CDR1 is ENHRY and CDR2 is SYGVKD. V lost 2 bases and J lost 0, with 14 bases in between. The CDR3 runs to 16 residues. This chain's CDR3 is CAISEGEQGGSYEQYV. CDR3 sequence (DNA): TGTGCCATCAGTGAGGGGGAACAGGGCGGCTCCTACGAGCAGTACGTC.

This clonotype occurred a few times. This chain uses TRBV6-5 with TRBJ2-7; the match to TRBD1 covers 9 bases. This CDR3 is 14 amino acids long. V lost 2 bases, J lost 6 bases, and 5 bases stayed unmatched. CDR1 is MNHEY and CDR2 is SVGAGI in the germline V gene. The CDR3 nucleotides are TGTGCCAGCAGTTACGGGGACAGGGAGATCGAGCAGTACTTC. Residues: CASSYGDREIEQYF.

There are many counts of this clonotype. The chain links TRBV7-2 to TRBJ2-3, with TRBD2 as a possible D gene (5 bases). The CDR3 sequence is 15 residues long. Trimming pared 3 bases from V and 5 bases from J, leaving 15 bases between. Germline V gives CDR1 SGHTA, CDR2 FQGNSA. The CDR3 loop is CASSFSGPPGDTQYF. The CDR3 DNA sequence: TGTGCCAGCAGCTTCAGCGGACCGCCTGGAGATACGCAGTATTTT. The entire variable domain, with the rest obtained from reference TRBV7-2 and TRBJ2-3, is as follows: GAGVSQSPSNKVTEKGKDVELRCDPISGHTALYWYRQSLGQGLEFLIYFQGNSAPDKSGLPSDRFSAERTGGSVSTLTIQRTQQEDSAVYLCASSFSGPPGDTQYFGPGTRLTVL.

V and J are TRBV5-5 and TRBJ1-1; maybe TRBD1 (5 bases). This CDR3 is built from 14 residues. Germline V CDR1 and CDR2: SGHKS, YYEKEE (reference sequence). V lost 0 bases to trimming and J lost 5 bases, with 11 bases between them. The CDR3 is CASSLEQGWTEAFF. In nucleotides, the CDR3 is TGTGCCAGCAGCTTGGAGCAGGGTTGGACTGAAGCTTTCTTT.

The CDR3 coding sequence is TGTGCCAGCAGCCCCGGGACAGGGGGCAAGGCTTTCTTT. This translates into CASSPGTGGKAFF. The chain employs TRBV11-2 and TRBJ1-1, with 12 positions matching TRBD1. Trimming cost V 5 bases and J 11 bases; bases outside gene matches: 6. The CDR3 sequence is 13 residues long. Germline V CDR1 and CDR2: SGHAT, FQNNGV.

This clonotype was detected only a few times. The chain has TRBV4-3 and TRBJ2-2; perhaps TRBD2 as D (6 bases). Trimming stripped 1 base from V and 7 bases from J, with 16 bases between. The CDR3 sequence is 16 residues long. From germline, CDR1 is LGHNA and CDR2 YSLEER. CDR3 sequence (DNA): TGCGCCAGCAGCCAAGGGAGGGGCAAGGGCGGCGGGGAGCTGTTTTTT. Its protein is CASSQGRGKGGGELFF.

This clonotype showed up many times. This chain links TRBV7-3 with TRBJ2-3; D gene ambiguous. The CDR3 loop spans 15 amino acids. Germline V gene sequence: CDR1 SGHTA, CDR2 FQGTGA. Trimming left V 0 bases short and J 2 bases short, with 9 bases between. CDR3 DNA: TGTGCCAGCAGCTTAACGGGTAGCCACACAGATACGCAGTATTTT. Its translation is CASSLTGSHTDTQYF.

This clonotype has a handful of counts. The chain recombines TRBV6-2 or TRBV6-3 with TRBJ2-5; no clear D gene. The CDR3 runs to 12 residues. The ends were cut back, 9 bases at V and 3 bases at J, with 11 bases in the middle. Germline V gene lookup returns CDR1 MNHEY and CDR2 SVGEGT. CDR3 loop: CASANREETQYF. As DNA, the CDR3 is TGTGCCAGTGCCAACCGGGAAGAGACCCAGTACTTC.

This clonotype was seen only a few times. The chain uses TRBV20-1 and TRBJ2-7; D might be TRBD1 (5 bases). Trimming removed 6 bases from V and 0 bases from J, with 15 bases in between. The CDR3 consists of 14 residues. From germline, CDR1 is DFQATT and CDR2 SNEGSKA (reference sequence). The CDR3 reads CSAKGSTDSYEQYV. The CDR3 nucleotides are TGCAGTGCGAAGGGGTCCACGGACTCCTACGAGCAGTACGTC.

This clonotype was detected a few times. This chain links TRBV27 with TRBJ2-5; 11 bases line up with TRBD1. CDR1 MNHEY and CDR2 SMNVEV come from the germline V gene (reference sequence). This CDR3 spans 14 amino acids. Trimming cost V 8 bases and J 5 bases; bases outside gene matches: 7. As DNA, the CDR3 is TGTGCCAGCGCTCGCGGACAGGGGGCGGAGACCCAGTACTTC. It is translated as CASARGQGAETQYF.

The chain combines TRBV6-2 or TRBV6-3 with TRBJ1-5; 9 bases align to TRBD1. This CDR3 is built from 19 residues. The trim removed 6 bases at V and 5 bases at J, leaving 20 bases unmatched. Germline CDR1 and CDR2: MNHEY and SVGEGT. CDR3: CASSRRTHYGGQGDQPQHF. CDR3 nucleotide sequence: TGTGCCAGCAGCCGACGTACGCACTACGGGGGACAGGGTGATCAGCCCCAGCATTTT.

CDR3 nucleotide sequence: TGTGCCAGCAGCGATCCGGGACAGGGTACAGATACGCAGTATTTT. Its protein product is CASSDPGQGTDTQYF. The chain carries TRBV9 and TRBJ2-3, with 9 bases that match TRBD1. Unmatched junction bases numbered 5, after V lost 3 bases and J lost 3 bases. Germline CDR1 SGDLS, CDR2 YYNGEE. The length of the CDR3 is 15 residues.

This clonotype was counted between two and nine times. The V and J genes are TRBV7-8 and TRBJ1-5; possible D gene TRBD1, 5 bases. The CDR3 totals 15 residues. Deletions cut 5 bases from V and 2 bases from J, with 13 bases between. The germline V gene has CDR1 SGHVS and CDR2 FQNEAQ. The CDR3 reads CASSVRAFGNQPQHF. The CDR3 DNA follows: TGTGCCAGCAGCGTCAGGGCTTTTGGCAATCAGCCCCAGCATTTT.

About this clonotype: A much larger clone lies one base from this, so it may be a read error. The CDR3 sequence is CASSLAGPYNEQFF. CDR3 DNA sequence: TGTGCCAGCAGCCTAGCGGGGCCCTACAATGAGCAGTTCTTC. V is TRBV5-6 and J is TRBJ2-1, with 9 bases identical to TRBD2. There are 14 residues in the CDR3. Per germline, CDR1 SGHDT and CDR2 YYEEEE. V was pared by 4 bases and J by 2 bases, with 1 base of the junction left unmatched.

In its sample, this clonotype was seen a few times. The rearrangement uses TRBV11-2 and TRBJ2-1, with D perhaps TRBD2 (5 bases). Trimming left V 3 bases short and J 6 bases short, with 12 bases between. In germline, CDR1 is SGHAT, CDR2 FQNNGV. The CDR3 consists of 14 residues. DNA for the CDR3: TGTGCCAGCAGCTTTGAGGGATGGCCCAATGAGCAGTTCTTC. It yields the protein CASSFEGWPNEQFF.

This clonotype was recorded a few times. The V and J genes are TRBV7-2 and TRBJ2-5; tentatively, D is TRBD1 (5 bases). The germline V gene has CDR1 SGHTA and CDR2 FQGNSA. The ends were cut back, 4 bases at V and 5 bases at J, with 11 bases in the middle. This CDR3 contains 13 residues. The CDR3 loop is CASSSGPLETQYF. As DNA, the CDR3 is TGTGCCAGCAGCTCAGGGCCTTTGGAGACCCAGTACTTC.

The chain is built from TRBV12-3 or TRBV12-4 and TRBJ1-1; D possibly corresponds to TRBD1 (5 bases). The V end was cut by 5 bases, the J end by 6 bases, with 10 bases between. The CDR3 has 12 amino acids. The CDR3 DNA reads as TGTGCCAGCAGTCAAGGGACCTCTGAAGCTTTCTTT. It yields the protein CASSQGTSEAFF.

This clonotype was seen only a few times. The CDR3 sequence is CASSPPVGWNTEAFF. DNA for the CDR3: TGTGCCAGCTCACCTCCAGTAGGGTGGAACACTGAAGCTTTCTTT. The rearrangement joins TRBV18 to TRBJ1-1; the D is unclear. With 3 bases removed from V and 1 base from J, the gap between germline ends came to 12 bases. This CDR3 contains 15 residues. Germline V gives CDR1 KGHSH, CDR2 LQKENI.

This clonotype has just a few counts. The chain couples TRBV3-1 to TRBJ1-2; D unclear. The CDR3 totals 15 residues. V was clipped by 0 bases and J by 2 bases, with 10 bases between them. Germline loops: CDR1 LGHDT, CDR2 YNNKEL (reference sequence). The CDR3 region has the DNA TGTGCCAGCAGCCAAGATGATGAAGGAAACTATGGCTACACCTTC. This sequence encodes CASSQDDEGNYGYTF.

DNA for the CDR3: TGTGCCAGCAGTTACGGGGGGGGGACTGCCTACGAGCAGTACTTC. Its translation is CASSYGGGTAYEQYF. This rearrangement joins TRBV6-6 to TRBJ2-7, with TRBD2 matching over 7 bases. The length of the CDR3 is 15 residues. Looked up from germline, CDR1 is MNHNY and CDR2 is SVGAGI (reference sequence). The junction had 6 bases not matched to a gene; V was cut back by 2 bases and J by 2 bases.

This clonotype was seen a handful of times. CDR3 bases: TGTGCCAGCAGCGTAGGGAGGGGCCCCACCGGGGAGCTGTTTTTT. This codes for CASSVGRGPTGELFF. J is TRBJ2-2 and V is TRBV9; tentative D call: TRBD2 (6 bases). Germline V gene sequence: CDR1 SGDLS, CDR2 YYNGEE. The CDR3 is 15 residues long. The V end lost 0 bases, the J end lost 4 bases, and 10 bases lay between the germline ends.

This clonotype was recorded a few times. The chain has TRBV13 and TRBJ2-7, with 8 bases aligning to TRBD2. Germline CDR1 is PRHDT and CDR2 is FYEKMQ (reference sequence). The CDR3 spans 16 residues. V was clipped by 4 bases and J by 6 bases; unmatched bases: 14. The CDR3 DNA reads as TGTGCCAGCAGCTCGCCCCACATAGGGACTAGTGGCGAGCAGTACTTC. It codes for CASSSPHIGTSGEQYF. Full variable domain (rest looked up from reference TRBV13 and TRBJ2-7): AAGVIQSPRHLIKEKRETATLKCYPIPRHDTVYWYQQGPGQDPQFLISFYEKMQSDKGSIPDRFSAQQFSDYHSELNMSSLELGDSALYFCASSSPHIGTSGEQYFGPGTRLTVT.

This chain joins TRBV29-1 and TRBJ1-1, with 7 positions matching TRBD1. The CDR3 has 13 amino acids. Trimming took 4 bases from V and 8 from J; bases not matched to a gene: 10. Germline V gives CDR1 SQVTM, CDR2 ANQGSEA. CDR3 region: CSVGGTDRTEAFF. In DNA form, the CDR3 reads TGCAGCGTTGGAGGGACAGACAGAACCGAAGCTTTCTTT.